This T cell receptor (beta chain) was observed in a study of chemoradiotherapy in HPV16-positive cancers. Study information: Candidate HPV-specific clones and shared TCR motifs came from a couple of HPV16-positive patients.

Profiling relied on immunoSEQ multiplex PCR, and the TCRdb table lists in-frame clones only, not all of them. The sample lists approximately 9,000 clones, approximately 70% occurring once. Study outcomes and limitations: During treatment, candidate HPV-specific clones and E7-related motifs expanded in tumor.

Over chemoradiotherapy, repertoires were sampled more than once. This clone was observed a few times. Its antigen is unknown. There are 16 residues in the CDR3. V lost 5 bases, J lost 4 bases, and 19 bases lay in between. Germline assignment: CDR1 SEHNR and CDR2 FQNEAQ (reference sequence). Sample: tumor tissue, taken from a patient who underwent chemoradiotherapy. The chain has TRBV7-9 and TRBJ2-3; possible D gene TRBD2, 6 bases. The TCR comes from a human donor with HPV-associated anogenital cancer. Here the CDR3 DNA reads TGTGCCAGCAGCAAACGACTAGACGCAAGCCCAGATACGCAGTATTTT. Translated: CASSKRLDASPDTQYF.